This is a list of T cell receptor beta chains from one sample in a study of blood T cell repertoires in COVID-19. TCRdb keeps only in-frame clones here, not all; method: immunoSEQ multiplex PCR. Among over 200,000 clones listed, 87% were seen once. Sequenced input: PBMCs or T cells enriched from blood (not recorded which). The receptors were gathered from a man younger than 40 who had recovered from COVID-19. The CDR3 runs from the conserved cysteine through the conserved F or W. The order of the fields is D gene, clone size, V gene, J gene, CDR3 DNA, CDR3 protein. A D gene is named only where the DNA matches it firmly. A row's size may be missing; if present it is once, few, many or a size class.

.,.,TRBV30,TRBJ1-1,TGTGCCTGGGAACAGAACCTAAACACTGAAGCTTTCTTT,CAWEQNLNTEAFF
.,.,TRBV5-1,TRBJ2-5,TGCGCCAGCAACCGCGACTACCAAGAGACCCAGTACTTC,CASNRDYQETQYF
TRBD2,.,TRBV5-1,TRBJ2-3,TGCGCCAGCAGCTTCGGCGGGAGGGGTGCAGATACGCAGTATTTT,CASSFGGRGADTQYF
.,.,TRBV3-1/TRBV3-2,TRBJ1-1,TGTGCCAGCAGGGGGGGTGACACTGAAGCTTTCTTT,CASRGGDTEAFF
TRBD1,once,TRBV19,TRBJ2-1,TGTGCCAGTAGTGTCCCCCGGGACAGGACTGACAATGAGCAGTTCTTC,CASSVPRDRTDNEQFF
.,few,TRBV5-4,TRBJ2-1,TGTGCCAGCAGCTTTGAGGCCGGGTCCCCCTACAATGAGCAGTTCTTC,CASSFEAGSPYNEQFF
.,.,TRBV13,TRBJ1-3,TGTGCCAGCAGCTTACAGTCAGGAAACACCATATATTTT,CASSLQSGNTIYF
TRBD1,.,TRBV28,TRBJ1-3,TGTGCCAGCAGCGGACAGGGACGGAGAAACACCATATATTTT,CASSGQGRRNTIYF
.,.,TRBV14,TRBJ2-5,TGTGCCAGCAGCGGACCGGGAAAAGAGACCCAGTACTTC,CASSGPGKETQYF
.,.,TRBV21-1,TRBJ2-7,TGTGCCAGGAGCCCCTGGCGGATTTACGAGCAGTACTTC,CARSPWRIYEQYF
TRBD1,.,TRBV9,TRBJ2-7,TGTGCCAGCAGCGTAGGGCGGCAGGGGGTATACGAGCAGTACTTC,CASSVGRQGVYEQYF
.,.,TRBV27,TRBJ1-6,TGTGCCAGCAGATTGACAGAAGTTAATTCACCCCTCCACTTT,CASRLTEVNSPLHF
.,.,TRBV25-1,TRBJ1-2,TGTGCCAGCAGTGCGACAGGAGTACTGTATGGCTACACCTTC,CASSATGVLYGYTF
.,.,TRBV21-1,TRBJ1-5,TGTGCCAGCGAGATGGAGTCCCAGCATTTT,CASEMESQHF
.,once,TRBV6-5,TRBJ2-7,TGTGCCAGCCGACAGCTCTCCTACGAGCAGTACTTC,CASRQLSYEQYF
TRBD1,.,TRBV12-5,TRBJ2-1,TGTGCTAGTGGTCTCGGACAGGGCTACAATGAGCAGTTCTTC,CASGLGQGYNEQFF
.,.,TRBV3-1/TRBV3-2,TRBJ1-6,TGTGCCAGCAGCCCGCGGGGGGTCTTAGGTTCACCCCTCCACTTT,CASSPRGVLGSPLHF
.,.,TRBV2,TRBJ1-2,TGTGCCAGCACTAACCCGACCTACTATGATGGCTACACCTTC,CASTNPTYYDGYTF
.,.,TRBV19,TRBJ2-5,TGTGCCAGTAGTGAGAGTCGGGGGGCTAGAAGAGAGACCCAGTACTTC,CASSESRGARRETQYF
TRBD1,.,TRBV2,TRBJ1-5,TGTGCCATCCAAGGGGGGGGGACAGGGTTATACCAGCCCCAGCATTTT,CAIQGGGTGLYQPQHF
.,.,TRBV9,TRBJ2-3,TGTGCCAGCAGCGCCTCCACAGATACGCAGTATTTT,CASSASTDTQYF
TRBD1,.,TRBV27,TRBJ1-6,TGTGCCAGCAGTGCCTTCGACAGGGGGCACTCACCCCTCCACTTT,CASSAFDRGHSPLHF
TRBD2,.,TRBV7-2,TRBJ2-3,TGTGCCAGCAGCTCTAAGCGGGGGGGCGGCACAGATACGCAGTATTTT,CASSSKRGGGTDTQYF
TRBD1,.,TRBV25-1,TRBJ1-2,TGTGCCAGCAGTGGGGGACAGGGATCGGGTGGCTACACCTTC,CASSGGQGSGGYTF
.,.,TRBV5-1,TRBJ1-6,TGCGCCAGCCGGGGAACAGGGAATTCACCCCTCCACTTT,CASRGTGNSPLHF
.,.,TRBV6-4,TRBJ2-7,TGTGCCAGAGAGCCGGGGGAGCAGTACTTC,CAREPGEQYF
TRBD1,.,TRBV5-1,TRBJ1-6,TGCGCCAGCAGAAATCGACAGGGGAATAATTCACCCCTCCACTTT,CASRNRQGNNSPLHF
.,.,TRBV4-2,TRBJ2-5,TGTGCCAGCAGCCAAGATCTTGCGGGTCGGGAGACCCAGTACTTC,CASSQDLAGRETQYF
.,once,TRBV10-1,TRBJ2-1,TGCGCCAGAGAAACAGGGACGGGTGAGCAGTTCTTC,CARETGTGEQFF
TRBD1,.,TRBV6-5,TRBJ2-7,TGTGCCAGCAGTTTCTCCGGGACAGTGTACGAGCAGTACTTC,CASSFSGTVYEQYF
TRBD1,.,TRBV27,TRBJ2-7,TGTGCCAGCAGTTCCTACCCGGGACAGTCCTACGAGCAGTACTTC,CASSSYPGQSYEQYF
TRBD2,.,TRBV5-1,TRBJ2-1,TGCGCCAGCAGTCTAGCGGGAGCCCTTTCCTACAATGAGCAGTTCTTC,CASSLAGALSYNEQFF
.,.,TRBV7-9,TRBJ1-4,TGTGCCAGCAGCCTCAGATCAGAGGGCGAAAAACTGTTTTTT,CASSLRSEGEKLFF
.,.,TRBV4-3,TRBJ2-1,TGCGCCAGCAGCCAAGAGTTCCGAGGGTTCAATGAGCAGTTCTTC,CASSQEFRGFNEQFF
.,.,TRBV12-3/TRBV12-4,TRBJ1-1,TGTGCCAGCACTGTGAACACTGAAGCTTTCTTT,CASTVNTEAFF
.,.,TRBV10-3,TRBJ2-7,TGTGCCATCAGTTCTCGACAGAGTTCCTACGAGCAGTACTTC,CAISSRQSSYEQYF
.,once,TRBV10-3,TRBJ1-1,TGTGCCATCAGTGGGGTCTTGGGCGACCGAAACACTGAAGCTTTCTTT,CAISGVLGDRNTEAFF
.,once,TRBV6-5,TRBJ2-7,TGTGCCAGCAGTAAGGAAGTCGGGACCTACGAGCAGTACTTC,CASSKEVGTYEQYF
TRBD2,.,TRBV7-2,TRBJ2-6,TGTGCCAGCAGCTTATCTCCGGGAGGGAGCTCTGGGGCCAACGTCCTGACTTTC,CASSLSPGGSSGANVLTF
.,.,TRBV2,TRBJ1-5,TGTGCCAGCAGGGAAACGGTCCCCGCGCCCCAGCATTTT,CASRETVPAPQHF
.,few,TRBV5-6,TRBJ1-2,TGTGCCAGCAGCTTTCAGGGGAGACTCTATGGCTACACCTTC,CASSFQGRLYGYTF
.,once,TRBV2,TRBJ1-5,TGTGCCAGCAGTGAAGGGCGGTTCCAGCCCCAGCATTTT,CASSEGRFQPQHF
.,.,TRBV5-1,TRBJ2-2,TGCGCCAGCAGCTTGGGACAGGAGAACACCGGGGAGCTGTTTTTT,CASSLGQENTGELFF
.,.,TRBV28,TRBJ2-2,TGTGCCAGCAGCCCAGCAGGCAAGTACCCCACCGGGGAGCTGTTTTTT,CASSPAGKYPTGELFF